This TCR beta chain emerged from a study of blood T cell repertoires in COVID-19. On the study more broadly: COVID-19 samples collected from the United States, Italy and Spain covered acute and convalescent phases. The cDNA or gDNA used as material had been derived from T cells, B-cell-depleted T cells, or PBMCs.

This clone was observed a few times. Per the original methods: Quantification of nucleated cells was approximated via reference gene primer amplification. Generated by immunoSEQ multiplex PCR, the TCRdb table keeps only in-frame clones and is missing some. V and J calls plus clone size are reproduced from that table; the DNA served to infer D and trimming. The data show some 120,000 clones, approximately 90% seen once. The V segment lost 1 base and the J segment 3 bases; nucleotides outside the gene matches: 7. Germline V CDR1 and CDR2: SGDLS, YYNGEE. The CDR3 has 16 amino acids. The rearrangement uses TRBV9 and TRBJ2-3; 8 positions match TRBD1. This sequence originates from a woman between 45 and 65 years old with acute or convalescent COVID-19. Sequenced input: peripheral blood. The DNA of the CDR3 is TGTGCCAGCAGCGTAATTCCAGGGGGCTCGACAGATACGCAGTATTTT. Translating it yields CASSVIPGGSTDTQYF.